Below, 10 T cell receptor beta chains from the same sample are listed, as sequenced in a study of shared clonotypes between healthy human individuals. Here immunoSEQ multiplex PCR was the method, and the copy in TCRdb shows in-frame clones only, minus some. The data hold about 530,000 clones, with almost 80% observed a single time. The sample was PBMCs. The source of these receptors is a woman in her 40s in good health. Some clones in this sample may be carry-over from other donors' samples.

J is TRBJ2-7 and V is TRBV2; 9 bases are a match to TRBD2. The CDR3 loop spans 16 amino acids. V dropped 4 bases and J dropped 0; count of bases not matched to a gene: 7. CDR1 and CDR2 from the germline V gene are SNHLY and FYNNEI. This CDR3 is CASSVSLAGSSYEQYF. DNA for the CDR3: TGTGCCAGCAGTGTCTCGCTAGCGGGATCCTCCTACGAGCAGTACTTC.

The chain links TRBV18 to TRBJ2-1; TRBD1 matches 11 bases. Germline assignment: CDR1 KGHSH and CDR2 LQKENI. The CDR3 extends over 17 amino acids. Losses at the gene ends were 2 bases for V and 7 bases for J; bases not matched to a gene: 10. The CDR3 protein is CASSPWTGGGLPNEQFF. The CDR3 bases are TGTGCCAGCTCACCATGGACAGGGGGCGGGTTACCGAATGAGCAGTTCTTC. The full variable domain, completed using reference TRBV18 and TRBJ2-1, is NAGVMQNPRHLVRRRGQEARLRCSPMKGHSHVYWYRQLPEEGLKFMVYLQKENIIDESGMPKERFSAEFPKEGPSILRIQQVVRGDSAAYFCASSPWTGGGLPNEQFFGPGTRLTVL.

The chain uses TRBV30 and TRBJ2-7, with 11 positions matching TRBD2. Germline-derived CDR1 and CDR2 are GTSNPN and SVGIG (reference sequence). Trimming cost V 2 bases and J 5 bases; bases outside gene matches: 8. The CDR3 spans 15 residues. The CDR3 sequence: CAWSLAGGGWHEQYF. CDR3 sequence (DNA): TGTGCCTGGAGTCTAGCGGGAGGAGGGTGGCACGAGCAGTACTTC. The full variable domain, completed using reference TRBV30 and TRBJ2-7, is SQTIHQWPATLVQPVGSPLSLECTVEGTSNPNLYWYRQAAGRGLQLLFYSVGIGQISSEVPQNLSASRPQDRQFILSSKKLLLSDSGFYLCAWSLAGGGWHEQYFGPGTRLTVT.

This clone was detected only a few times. This CDR3 reads CASSESTGTQEFF. Here the CDR3 DNA reads TGCGCCAGCAGTGAGTCGACAGGTACCCAGGAGTTCTTC. V gene TRBV10-2 combines with J gene TRBJ2-1, with D possibly matching TRBD1 (6 bases). This CDR3 has 13 amino acids. In germline, CDR1 is WSHSY, CDR2 SAAADI. Trimming pared 0 bases from V and 14 bases from J, leaving 14 bases between.

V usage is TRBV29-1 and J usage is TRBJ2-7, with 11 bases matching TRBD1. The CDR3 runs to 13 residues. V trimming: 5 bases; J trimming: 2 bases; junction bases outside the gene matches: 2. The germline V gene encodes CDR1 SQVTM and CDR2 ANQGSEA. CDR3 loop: CSVRTGGPYEQYF. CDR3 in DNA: TGCAGCGTTCGGACAGGGGGCCCCTACGAGCAGTACTTC.

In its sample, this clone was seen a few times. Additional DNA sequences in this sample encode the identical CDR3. The CDR3: CASRQGLNQPQHF. The CDR3 DNA sequence: TGTGCCAGTAGACAGGGCCTAAATCAGCCCCAGCATTTT. V usage is TRBV19 and J usage is TRBJ1-5; D may be TRBD1 (6 bases). The CDR3 is 13 residues long. The V gene lost 6 bases and the J gene lost 4 bases, with 10 bases spanning the gap. Germline lookup yields CDR1 LNHDA and CDR2 SQIVND (reference sequence). Full variable domain (missing parts from reference TRBV19 and TRBJ1-5): DGGITQSPKYLFRKEGQNVTLSCEQNLNHDAMYWYRQDPGQGLRLIYYSQIVNDFQKGDIAEGYSVSREKKESFPLTVTSAQKNPTAFYLCASRQGLNQPQHFGDGTRLSIL.

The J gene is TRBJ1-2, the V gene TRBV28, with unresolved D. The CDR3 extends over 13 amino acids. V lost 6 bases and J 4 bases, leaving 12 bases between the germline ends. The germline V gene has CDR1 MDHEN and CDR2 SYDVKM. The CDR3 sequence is CASSPGLSYGYTF. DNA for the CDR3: TGTGCCAGCAGCCCTGGGTTGAGCTATGGCTACACCTTC.

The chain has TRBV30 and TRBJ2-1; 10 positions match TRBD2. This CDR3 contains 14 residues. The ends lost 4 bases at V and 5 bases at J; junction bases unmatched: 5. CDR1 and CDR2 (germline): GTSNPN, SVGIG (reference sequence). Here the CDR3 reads CAWNPAGGNNEQFF. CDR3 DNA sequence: TGTGCCTGGAATCCAGCGGGAGGGAACAATGAGCAGTTCTTC.

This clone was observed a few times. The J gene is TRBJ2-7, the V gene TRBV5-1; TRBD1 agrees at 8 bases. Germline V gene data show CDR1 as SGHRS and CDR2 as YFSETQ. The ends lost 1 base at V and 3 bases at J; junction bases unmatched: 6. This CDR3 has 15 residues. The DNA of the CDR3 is TGCGCCAGCAGCTTGTCGCAGGGGGCCGGCTACGAGCAGTACTTC. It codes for CASSLSQGAGYEQYF. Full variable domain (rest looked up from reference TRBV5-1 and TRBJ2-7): KAGVTQTPRYLIKTRGQQVTLSCSPISGHRSVSWYQQTPGQGLQFLFEYFSETQRNKGNFPGRFSGRQFSNSRSEMNVSTLELGDSALYLCASSLSQGAGYEQYFGPGTRLTVT.

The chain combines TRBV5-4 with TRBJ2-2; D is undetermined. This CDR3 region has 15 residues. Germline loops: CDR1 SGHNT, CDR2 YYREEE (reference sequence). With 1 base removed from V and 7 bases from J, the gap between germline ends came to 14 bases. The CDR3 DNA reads TGTGCCAGCAGCTTGTTCGGCAGTCTTAACGGGGAGCTGTTTTTT. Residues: CASSLFGSLNGELFF.